Presented here are 12 T cell receptor beta chains from one specimen sequenced in a study of human T cells and chemical hapten exposure. Regarding time point: pre-sensitization, week 0. This sample's treatment: therapeutic diphenylcyclopropenone sensitization with weekly scalp DPC. Via MiXCR, TCRdb re-called the RACE reads, giving one row per CDR3 protein. Among some 36,000 distinct CDR3 sequences listed, about 7.4% were seen once. Source: whole blood, taken in connection with sensitization to the hapten diphenylcyclopropenone (DPC). Every receptor here comes from a woman aged 45-65 years with alopecia areata. Some clones in this sample may be carry-over from other donors' samples.

The sample holds many counts of this clonotype. The chain is built from TRBV9 and TRBJ1-4, with a tentative D call TRBD1 (5 bases). V lost 2 bases to trimming and J lost 4 bases, with 6 bases between them. Germline V lookup: CDR1 SGDLS, CDR2 YYNGEE. CDR3 length: 13 amino acids. The CDR3 reads CASSVGLNEKLFF. The CDR3 coding sequence is TGTGCCAGCAGCGTGGGGCTTAATGAAAAACTGTTTTTT. The full variable domain, rest sourced from reference TRBV9 and TRBJ1-4, is DSGVTQTPKHLITATGQRVTLRCSPRSGDLSVYWYQQSLDQGLQFLIQYYNGEERAKGNILERFSAQQFPDLHSELNLSSLELGDSALYFCASSVGLNEKLFFGSGTQLSVL.

This clonotype was observed at least ten times. The genes are TRBV5-8 and TRBJ2-3; no reliable D call. The CDR3 spans 14 residues. The ends were cut back, 4 bases at V and 3 bases at J, with 12 bases in the middle. Germline V gene sequence: CDR1 SGHTS, CDR2 YDEGEE. The CDR3 reads CASSRGSRTDTQYF. CDR3 coding DNA: TGTGCCAGCAGCCGCGGCTCACGGACAGATACGCAGTATTTT.

This clonotype was detected ten times or more. The chain links TRBV7-8 to TRBJ1-1; TRBD1 aligns across 7 bases. Germline V CDR1 and CDR2: SGHVS, FQNEAQ. The CDR3 runs to 16 residues. The junction had 6 bases not matched to a gene; V was cut back by 1 base and J by 1 base. CDR3 region: CASSLVRGPRNTEAFF. CDR3 in DNA: TGTGCCAGCAGCTTAGTGAGGGGGCCACGGAACACTGAAGCTTTCTTT.

The chain uses TRBV7-3 and TRBJ2-1; 12 positions agree with TRBD2. This CDR3 is 14 amino acids long. Germline-derived CDR1 and CDR2 are SGHTA and FQGTGA. The ends lost 5 bases at V and 6 bases at J; junction bases unmatched: 2. CDR3 DNA: TGTGCCAGCAGCGTGACTAGCGGGAGCAATGAGCAGTTCTTC. Its translation: CASSVTSGSNEQFF.

This clonotype came up many times. This rearrangement joins TRBV28 to TRBJ1-5; D may be TRBD1 (5 bases). Per the germline V gene, CDR1 is MDHEN and CDR2 is SYDVKM. V was cut by 8 bases and J by 2 bases, with 13 bases left in between. The CDR3 covers 14 residues. CDR3 in DNA: TGTGCCAGCCGGATGGGGGGGGGCAATCAGCCCCAGCATTTT. This codes for CASRMGGGNQPQHF.

The J gene is TRBJ1-1, the V gene TRBV7-9, with D possibly being TRBD1 (5 bases). V was trimmed by 5 bases and J by 6 bases, leaving 10 bases between them. Germline assignment: CDR1 SEHNR and CDR2 FQNEAQ (reference sequence). This CDR3 comprises 12 residues. CDR3: CASSIDSAEAFF. DNA of the CDR3: TGTGCCAGCAGCATTGACAGCGCTGAAGCTTTCTTT.

This clonotype was seen more than once but under ten times. V usage is TRBV19 and J usage is TRBJ2-7; D gene ambiguous. CDR3 length: 11 amino acids. Germline CDR1 reads LNHDA; CDR2 reads SQIVND (reference sequence). V was pared by 7 bases and J by 7 bases, with 11 bases between. The CDR3 DNA is TGTGCCAGTACCGACTCCGTTGAGCAGTACTTC. Residues: CASTDSVEQYF.

This clonotype was seen a few times. V usage is TRBV28 and J usage is TRBJ2-1; D might be TRBD2 (6 bases). This CDR3 region has 12 residues. Trimming left V 3 bases short and J 10 bases short, with 10 bases between. Germline V gives CDR1 MDHEN, CDR2 SYDVKM. The CDR3 spells CASSFGSGEQFF. CDR3 bases: TGTGCCAGCAGTTTTGGTAGCGGAGAGCAGTTCTTC.

The V and J genes are TRBV9 and TRBJ2-7, with TRBD2 as a possible D gene (6 bases). The germline gives CDR1 SGDLS, CDR2 YYNGEE. Between the trimmed V and J ends, which lost 3 bases and 6 bases, there was a span of 19 bases. There are 15 residues in the CDR3. CDR3: CASSALDGGAGEQYF. The CDR3 DNA sequence: TGTGCCAGCAGCGCATTGGACGGCGGGGCTGGCGAGCAGTACTTC.

This clonotype turned up a few times. This chain joins TRBV29-1 and TRBJ2-2; no firm D call. In germline, CDR1 is SQVTM, CDR2 ANQGSEA. This CDR3 contains 16 residues. V was cut by 3 bases and J by 3 bases, with 17 bases left in between. Here the CDR3 reads CSVEVRKAVDTGELFF. The CDR3 DNA reads TGCAGCGTTGAGGTTAGGAAGGCGGTGGACACCGGGGAGCTGTTTTTT.

In its sample, this clonotype is medium-sized. The J gene is TRBJ2-1, the V gene TRBV2, with D perhaps matching TRBD2 (5 bases). The V and J ends lost 4 bases and 14 bases respectively, with 21 bases between them. CDR3 length equals 14 residues. Germline CDR1 reads SNHLY; CDR2 reads FYNNEI. The CDR3 region has the DNA TGTGCCAGCAGTGGGTCGTTTGTTCGCGGGCCGAAGTTCTTC. Its protein product is CASSGSFVRGPKFF.

This clonotype was counted at least ten times. The junction shows a germline mismatch at one end, possibly a read error. CDR3 loop: CASSLGSTGGSSF. The CDR3 coding sequence is TGTGCCAGCAGCTTAGGATCGACAGGCGGGAGTAGTTTC. J is TRBJ2-7 and V is TRBV7-6; a possible D gene is TRBD2 (7 bases). The CDR3 sequence is 13 residues long. Germline-derived CDR1 and CDR2 are SGHVS and FNYEAQ.